This TCR beta chain was retrieved from a study of cytomegalovirus exposure and HLA in healthy donors. Overall study: Out of several hundred genotyped donors, less than 90% belonged to the Caucasian-associated ancestry cluster.

General study results and limits: High specificity and sensitivity for cytomegalovirus status were reported for the classifier.

The PCR had 60 Vbeta and 13 Jbeta primers. The protocol was immunoSEQ multiplex PCR, while the TCRdb copy is restricted to in-frame clones and leaves out a portion. The sample comprises tens of thousands of clones, over 70% of which are singletons, and approximately 31% rests with the top ten. The CDR3 totals 14 residues. Germline-derived CDR1 and CDR2 are SNHLY and FYNNEI. V shed 5 bases, J shed 4 bases, and the junction held 6 bases outside the gene matches. Of note for this clone: Its antigen is not known.

Sequencing was performed on PBMCs. The origin of this receptor is a man aged 45 to 65 in good health and CMV-seropositive. The V gene is TRBV2, the J gene TRBJ2-5, with TRBD1 identical over 8 bases. In DNA, the CDR3 is TGTGCCAGCAGTTTTACCGGGACAGGAGAGACCCAGTACTTC. Translated: CASSFTGTGETQYF.